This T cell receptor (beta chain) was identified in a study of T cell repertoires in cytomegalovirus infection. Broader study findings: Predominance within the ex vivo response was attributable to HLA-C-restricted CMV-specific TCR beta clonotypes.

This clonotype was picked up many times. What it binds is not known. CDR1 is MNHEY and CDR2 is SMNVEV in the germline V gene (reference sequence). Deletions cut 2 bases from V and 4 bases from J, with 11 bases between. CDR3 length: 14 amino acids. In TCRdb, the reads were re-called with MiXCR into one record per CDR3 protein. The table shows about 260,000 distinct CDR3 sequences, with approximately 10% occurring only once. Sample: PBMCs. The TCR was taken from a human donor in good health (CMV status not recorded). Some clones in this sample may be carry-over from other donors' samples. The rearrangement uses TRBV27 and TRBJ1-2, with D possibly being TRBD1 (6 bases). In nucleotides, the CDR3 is TGTGCCAGCAGTTTACAGGGGATTGGCTATGGCTACACCTTC. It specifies CASSLQGIGYGYTF.